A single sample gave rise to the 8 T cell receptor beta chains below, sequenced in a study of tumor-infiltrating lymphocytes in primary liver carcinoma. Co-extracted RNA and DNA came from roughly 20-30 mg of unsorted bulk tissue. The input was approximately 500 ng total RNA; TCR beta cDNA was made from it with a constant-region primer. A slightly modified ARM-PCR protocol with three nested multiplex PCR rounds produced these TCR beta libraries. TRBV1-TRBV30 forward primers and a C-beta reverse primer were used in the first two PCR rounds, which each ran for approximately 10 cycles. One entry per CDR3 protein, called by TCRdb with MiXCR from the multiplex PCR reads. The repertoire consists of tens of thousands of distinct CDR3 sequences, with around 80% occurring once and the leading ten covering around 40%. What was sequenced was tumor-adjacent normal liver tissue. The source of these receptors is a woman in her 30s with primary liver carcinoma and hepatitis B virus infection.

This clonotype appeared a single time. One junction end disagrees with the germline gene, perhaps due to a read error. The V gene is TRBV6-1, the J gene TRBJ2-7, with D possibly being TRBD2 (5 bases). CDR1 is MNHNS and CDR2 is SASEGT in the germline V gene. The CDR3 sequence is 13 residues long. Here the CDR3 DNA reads TGTGCCATCAGTGAAGGACTGAGCAACGAGCAGTACTTC. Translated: CAISEGLSNEQYF.

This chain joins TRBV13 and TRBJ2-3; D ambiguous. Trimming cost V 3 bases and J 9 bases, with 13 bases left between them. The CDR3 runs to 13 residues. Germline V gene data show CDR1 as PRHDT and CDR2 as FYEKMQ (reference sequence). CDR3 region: CASSLGLTYTQYF. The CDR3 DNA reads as TGTGCCAGCAGCTTGGGTTTAACATACACGCAGTATTTT. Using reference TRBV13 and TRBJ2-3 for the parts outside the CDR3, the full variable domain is AAGVIQSPRHLIKEKRETATLKCYPIPRHDTVYWYQQGPGQDPQFLISFYEKMQSDKGSIPDRFSAQQFSDYHSELNMSSLELGDSALYFCASSLGLTYTQYFGPGTRLTVL.

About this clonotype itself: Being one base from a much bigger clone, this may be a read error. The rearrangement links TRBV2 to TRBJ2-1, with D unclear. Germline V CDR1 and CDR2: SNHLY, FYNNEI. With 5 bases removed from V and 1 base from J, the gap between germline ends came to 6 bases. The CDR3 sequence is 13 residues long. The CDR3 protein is CASSTLSYNEQFF. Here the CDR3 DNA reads TGTGCCAGCAGTACACTGTCCTACAATGAGCAGTTCTTC.

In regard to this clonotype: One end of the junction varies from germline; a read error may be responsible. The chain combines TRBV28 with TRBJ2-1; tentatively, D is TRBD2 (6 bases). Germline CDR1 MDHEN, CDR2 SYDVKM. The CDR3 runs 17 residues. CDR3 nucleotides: TGTGCCAGCCCCATACTAACGGGAGTTTTCGGCTACAATGGGCAGTTCTTC. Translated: CASPILTGVFGYNGQFF.

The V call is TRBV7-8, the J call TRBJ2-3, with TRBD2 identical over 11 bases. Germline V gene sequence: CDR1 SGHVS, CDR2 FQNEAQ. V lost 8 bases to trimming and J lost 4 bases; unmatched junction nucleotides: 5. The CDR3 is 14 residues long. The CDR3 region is CASLLAGASDTQYF. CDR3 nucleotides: TGTGCCAGCTTACTAGCGGGAGCCTCAGATACGCAGTATTTT.

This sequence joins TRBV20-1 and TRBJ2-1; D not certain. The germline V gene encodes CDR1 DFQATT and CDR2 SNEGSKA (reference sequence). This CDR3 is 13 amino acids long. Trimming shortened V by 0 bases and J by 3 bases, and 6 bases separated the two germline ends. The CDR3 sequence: CSARDDVYNEQFF. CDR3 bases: TGCAGTGCTAGAGATGACGTCTACAATGAGCAGTTCTTC.

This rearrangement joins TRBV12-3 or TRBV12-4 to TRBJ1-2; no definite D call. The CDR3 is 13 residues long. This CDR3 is CTCSFSQWDGYTF. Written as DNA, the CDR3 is TGTACCTGCAGTTTCTCCCAATGGGATGGCTACACCTTC.

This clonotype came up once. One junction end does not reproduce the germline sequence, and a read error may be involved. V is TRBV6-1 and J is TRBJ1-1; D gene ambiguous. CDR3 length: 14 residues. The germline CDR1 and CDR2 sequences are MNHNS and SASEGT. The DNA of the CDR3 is TGTGCCAGCAGCGACGTGACATTGAACCCTGAAGCTTTCTTT. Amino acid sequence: CASSDVTLNPEAFF.